This is a list of T cell receptor beta chains from one sample in a study of T-cell memory formation after mild COVID-19. A single record per CDR3 protein comes from TCRdb applying MiXCR to the 5' RACE reads. The sample yields 250,000 to 300,000 distinct CDR3 sequences, about 16% seen once. The sample taken for sequencing was PBMCs or a T cell subset sorted from them (not recorded which). These receptors all come from a man aged 18 to 29 who had mild COVID-19 (a few samples of this study predate the infection). Cell type and time point are not known. Each CDR3 is given without its conserved first and last residue.

TRBV4-2,TRBJ1-1,ASSQDGQGAGEAF
TRBV28,TRBJ1-2,ASSPRTGGYT
TRBV9,TRBJ2-3,ASSVEWAGTQY
TRBV7-2,TRBJ1-1,ASSLALMNTEAF
TRBV5-1,TRBJ2-2,ASSLRKDALGTGELF
TRBV5-5,TRBJ2-5,ASSPSTVSETQY
TRBV20-1,TRBJ2-4,SAWDSQAKNIQY
TRBV7-9,TRBJ1-4,ASSKQRVNEKLF
TRBV19,TRBJ2-5,ASSNRGSETQY
TRBV29-1,TRBJ1-5,SVGPQENQPQH
TRBV20-1,TRBJ1-2,SATGTGLTNYGYT
TRBV13,TRBJ2-7,ASSLTSGRPREQY
TRBV6-4,TRBJ2-1,ASSDSGRSYNEQF
TRBV10-3,TRBJ2-2,AISDYGTPTKNTGELF
TRBV5-1,TRBJ2-3,ASSLGGLALTDTQY
TRBV11-2,TRBJ1-3,ASSLEWGTDTIY
TRBV7-9,TRBJ1-1,ASSFPTARSTEAF